Described below is a single TCR beta chain sequence and its context. A few counts support this clone. There is no known antigen for this receptor. Per-nucleotide qualities are absent, and no much larger clonotype sits a single base away. These data belong to a study of blood T cell repertoires in COVID-19 (dated by TCRdb to 2020 to 2022). Study-wide context: The collaborator samples originated in the United States, Italy and Spain and spanned the acute and convalescent phases of COVID-19. The material from the prospective study consisted of cDNA or gDNA derived from T cells, B-cell-depleted T cells, or PBMCs. Deeply sampled blood TCRbeta repertoires from subjects exposed to, actively infected with, or recovered from COVID-19 were included in the dataset. The repertoires were released in a freely available public database meant as a resource for research on the immune response to SARS-CoV-2. Samples came from the ongoing ImmuneRACE study (first 160 participants) plus 1,254 subjects from 6 global collaborators. The sample metadata nearly always contained a de-identified subject ID, COVID-19 status, age in years and sex. Where HLA class I and class II types were available, the types were taken from metadata supplied by the sample provider, not from assay-based typing. Here is what the overall study found, with its caveats: The quantity of clinical and demographic metadata differed by source and by participant and was supplied without curation.

From the germline V gene (reference sequence), CDR1 is LNHDA and CDR2 is SQIVND. Relative to germline, V is missing 5 bases and J is missing 8 bases, with 4 bases of the junction outside any gene match. Reading from cysteine to phenylalanine, the CDR3 counts 12 amino acids. The only DNA kept is the CDR3, 36 bases in frame from the first base. Each collaborating institution followed its own protocols to collect whole blood in K2EDTA tubes. Collaborator samples were shipped for TCRbeta analysis as frozen whole blood, isolated PBMCs, or DNA extracted from either sample type. TCRbeta CDR3 regions were amplified from genomic DNA using the immunoSEQ Assay, a bias-controlled multiplex PCR. Per the source publication's procedure: The number of nucleated cells in each sample was estimated from the amplification of reference gene primers within the assay. To quantify the absolute abundance of each unique TCRbeta CDR3 rearrangement, sequence reads were collapsed and filtered. For each sample, productive Simpson clonality was calculated as the square root of Simpson's diversity index across productive rearrangements. TCRdb limited this immuneACCESS table to in-frame rearrangements with V and J called. A share of clones is missing; checked studies link under half to unresolved V genes, and the rest is unexplained. From that table come the V and J calls and clone size; the DNA was used to work out D and trimming. The sample table lists under 250,000 clones, roughly 86% of them with a count of one. The ten largest clones take up approximately 12% of the sample.

The sequenced sample consisted of peripheral blood. This clonotype was obtained from a middle-aged woman with acute or convalescent COVID-19. The chain was built from TRBV19 and TRBJ1-2; TRBD1 lines up with 8 middle nucleotides. Here the CDR3 is given as CASSLGQGGYTF. DNA sequence: TGTGCCAGTAGTCTAGGACAGGGAGGCTACACCTTC. The reference TRBV19 and TRBJ1-2 proteins fill in what lies around the CDR3, so the full variable domain reads DGGITQSPKYLFRKEGQNVTLSCEQNLNHDAMYWYRQDPGQGLRLIYYSQIVNDFQKGDIAEGYSVSREKKESFPLTVTSAQKNPTAFYLCASSLGQGGYTFGSGTRLTVV.